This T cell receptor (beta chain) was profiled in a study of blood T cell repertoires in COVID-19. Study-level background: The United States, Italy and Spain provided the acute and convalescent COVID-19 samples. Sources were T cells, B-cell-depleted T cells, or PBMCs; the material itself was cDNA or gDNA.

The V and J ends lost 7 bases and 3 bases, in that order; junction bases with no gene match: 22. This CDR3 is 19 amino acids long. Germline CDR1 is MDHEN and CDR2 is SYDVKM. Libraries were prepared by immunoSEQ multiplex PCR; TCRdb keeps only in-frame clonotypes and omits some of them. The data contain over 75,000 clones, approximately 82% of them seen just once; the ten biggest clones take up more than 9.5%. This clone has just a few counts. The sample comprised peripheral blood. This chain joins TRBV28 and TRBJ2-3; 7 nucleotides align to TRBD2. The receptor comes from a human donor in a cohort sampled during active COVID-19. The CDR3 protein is CASIFSPMTGRERTDTQYF. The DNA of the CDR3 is TGTGCCAGCATATTTTCCCCTATGACGGGGCGGGAGAGGACAGATACGCAGTATTTT.